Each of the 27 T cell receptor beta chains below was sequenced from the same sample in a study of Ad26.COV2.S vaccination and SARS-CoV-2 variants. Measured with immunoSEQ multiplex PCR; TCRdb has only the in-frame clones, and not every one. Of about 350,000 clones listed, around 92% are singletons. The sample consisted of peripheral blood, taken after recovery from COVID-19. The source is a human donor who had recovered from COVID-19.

The chain's CDR3 is CATSRGAAKEGVEQYF. Written as DNA, the CDR3 is TGTGCCACCAGCAGGGGTGCAGCTAAGGAAGGGGTCGAGCAGTACTTC. The rearrangement links TRBV15 to TRBJ2-7; a weak D match, TRBD1 (5 bases). The germline gives CDR1 LNHNV, CDR2 YYDKDF (reference sequence). The CDR3 spans 16 residues. The V gene lost 3 bases and the J gene lost 6 bases, with 21 bases spanning the gap.

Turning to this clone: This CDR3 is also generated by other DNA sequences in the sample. The CDR3 DNA reads TGCGCCAGCAGCTTGGCGGGGCAGGGGGAGACCCAGTACTTC. Residues: CASSLAGQGETQYF. The chain couples TRBV5-1 to TRBJ2-5, with D perhaps TRBD1 (6 bases). This CDR3 spans 14 amino acids. Per the germline V gene, CDR1 is SGHRS and CDR2 is YFSETQ. V was clipped by 0 bases and J by 5 bases, with 11 bases between them.

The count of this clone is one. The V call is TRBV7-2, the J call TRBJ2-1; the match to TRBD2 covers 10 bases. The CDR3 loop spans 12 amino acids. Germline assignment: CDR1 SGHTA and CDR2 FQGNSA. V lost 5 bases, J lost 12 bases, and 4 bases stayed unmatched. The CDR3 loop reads CASSRSGGPQFF. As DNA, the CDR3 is TGTGCCAGCAGCCGTAGCGGGGGGCCGCAGTTCTTC.

The CDR3 protein is CASSFGGDDYGYTF. Written as DNA, the CDR3 is TGTGCCAGCAGCTTCGGCGGGGATGATTATGGCTACACCTTC. The chain recombines TRBV5-4 with TRBJ1-2; D gene uncertain. CDR3 length: 14 amino acids. Germline CDR1 reads SGHNT; CDR2 reads YYREEE (reference sequence). V lost 2 bases, J lost 5 bases, and 13 bases lay in between.

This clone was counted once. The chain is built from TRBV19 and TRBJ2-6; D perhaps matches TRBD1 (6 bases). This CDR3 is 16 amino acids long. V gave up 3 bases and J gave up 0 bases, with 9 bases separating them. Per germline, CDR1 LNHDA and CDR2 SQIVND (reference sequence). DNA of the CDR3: TGTGCCAGTAGTATTAACAGGGACTCTGGGGCCAACGTCCTGACTTTC. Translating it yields CASSINRDSGANVLTF. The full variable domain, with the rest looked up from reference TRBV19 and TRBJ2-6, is DGGITQSPKYLFRKEGQNVTLSCEQNLNHDAMYWYRQDPGQGLRLIYYSQIVNDFQKGDIAEGYSVSREKKESFPLTVTSAQKNPTAFYLCASSINRDSGANVLTFGAGSRLTVL.

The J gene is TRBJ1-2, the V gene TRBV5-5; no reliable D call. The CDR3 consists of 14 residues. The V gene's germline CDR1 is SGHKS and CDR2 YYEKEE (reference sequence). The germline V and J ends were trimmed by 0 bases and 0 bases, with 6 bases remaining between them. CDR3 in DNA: TGTGCCAGCAGCTTGGGTGGCCCTAACTATGGCTACACCTTC. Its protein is CASSLGGPNYGYTF.

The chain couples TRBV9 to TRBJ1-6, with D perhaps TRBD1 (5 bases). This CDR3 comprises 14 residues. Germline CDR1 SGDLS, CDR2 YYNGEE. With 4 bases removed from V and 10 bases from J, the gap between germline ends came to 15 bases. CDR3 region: CASSLGEKRSPLHF. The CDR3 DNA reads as TGTGCCAGCAGCTTGGGGGAGAAACGCTCACCCCTCCACTTT.

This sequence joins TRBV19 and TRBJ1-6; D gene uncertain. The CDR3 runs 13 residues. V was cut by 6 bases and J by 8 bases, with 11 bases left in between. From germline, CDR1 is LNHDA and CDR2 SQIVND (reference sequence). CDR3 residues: CASREVADSPLHF. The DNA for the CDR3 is TGTGCCAGTAGAGAGGTGGCGGATTCACCCCTCCACTTT.

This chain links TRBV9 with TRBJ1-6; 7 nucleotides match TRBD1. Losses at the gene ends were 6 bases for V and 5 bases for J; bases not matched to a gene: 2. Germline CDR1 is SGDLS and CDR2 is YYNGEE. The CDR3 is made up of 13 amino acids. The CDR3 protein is CASKGQNNSPLHF. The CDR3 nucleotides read TGTGCCAGCAAGGGACAGAATAATTCACCCCTCCACTTT.

The CDR3 DNA sequence: TGCGCCAGCAGCGAAGCGGGGGGGCGGTACAATGAGCAGTTCTTC. This codes for CASSEAGGRYNEQFF. The chain couples TRBV10-2 to TRBJ2-1; 10 bases map to TRBD2. Germline CDR1 and CDR2: WSHSY and SAAADI. The CDR3 runs 15 residues. With 6 bases clipped from V and 4 bases from J, the junction kept 6 bases outside the gene matches.

The CDR3 sequence is CASSPGQGPTFF. CDR3 coding DNA: TGTGCCAGCAGTCCAGGACAGGGGCCCACTTTCTTT. The rearrangement joins TRBV11-3 to TRBJ1-1; TRBD1 matches at 9 bases. Looked up from germline, CDR1 is SGHNT and CDR2 is YENEEA. This CDR3 contains 12 residues. V shed 6 bases, J shed 12 bases, and the junction held 8 bases outside the gene matches.

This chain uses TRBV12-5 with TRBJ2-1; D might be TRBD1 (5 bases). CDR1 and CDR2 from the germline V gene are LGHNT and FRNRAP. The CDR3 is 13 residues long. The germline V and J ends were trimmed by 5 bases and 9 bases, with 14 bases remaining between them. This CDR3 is CASGVDRPVEQFF. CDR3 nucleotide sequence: TGTGCTAGTGGTGTTGACAGACCAGTTGAGCAGTTCTTC. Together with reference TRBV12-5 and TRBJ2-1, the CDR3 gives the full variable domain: DARVTQTPRHKVTEMGQEVTMRCQPILGHNTVFWYRQTMMQGLELLAYFRNRAPLDDSGMPKDRFSAEMPDATLATLKIQPSEPRDSAVYFCASGVDRPVEQFFGPGTRLTVL.

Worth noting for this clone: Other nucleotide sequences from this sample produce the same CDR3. In DNA form, the CDR3 reads TGCGCCAGCAGCTTGGACAGGAACACTGAAGCTTTCTTT. Translated: CASSLDRNTEAFF. The chain uses TRBV5-1 and TRBJ1-1; unclear D gene. Germline V CDR1 and CDR2: SGHRS, YFSETQ. V lost 0 bases and J lost 1, with 4 bases in between. The CDR3 totals 13 residues.

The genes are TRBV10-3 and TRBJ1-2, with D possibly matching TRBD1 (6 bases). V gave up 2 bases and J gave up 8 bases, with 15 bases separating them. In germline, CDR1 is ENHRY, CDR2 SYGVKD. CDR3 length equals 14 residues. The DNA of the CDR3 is TGTGCCATCAGTGAGGCGGCAGGGGCTGGGGGCTACACCTTC. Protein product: CAISEAAGAGGYTF.

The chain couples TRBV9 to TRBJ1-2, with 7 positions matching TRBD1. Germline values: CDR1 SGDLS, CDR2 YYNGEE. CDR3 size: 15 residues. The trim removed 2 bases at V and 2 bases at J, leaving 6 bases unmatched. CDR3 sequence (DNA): TGTGCCAGCAGCGTTGAGACAGGGTGGAACTATGGCTACACCTTC. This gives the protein CASSVETGWNYGYTF.

The CDR3, as DNA: TGTGCCAGCAGCTTAGCCCGATTTCCCCTCCACTTT. It encodes CASSLARFPLHF. The chain couples TRBV11-2 to TRBJ1-6, with D hard to call. The CDR3 runs 12 residues. The V end lost 1 base, the J end lost 13 bases, and 8 bases lay between the germline ends. CDR1 and CDR2 from the germline V gene are SGHAT and FQNNGV.

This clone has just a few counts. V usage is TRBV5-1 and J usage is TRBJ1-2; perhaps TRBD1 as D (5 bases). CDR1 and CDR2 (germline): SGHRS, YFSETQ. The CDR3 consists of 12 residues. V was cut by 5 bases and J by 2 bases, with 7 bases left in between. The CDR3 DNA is TGCGCCAGCAGGACAGCAAACTATGGCTACACCTTC. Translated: CASRTANYGYTF.

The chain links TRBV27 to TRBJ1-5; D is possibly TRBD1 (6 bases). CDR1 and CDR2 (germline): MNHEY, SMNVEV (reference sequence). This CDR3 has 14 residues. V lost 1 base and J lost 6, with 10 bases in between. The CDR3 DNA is TGTGCCAGCAGTTTATGGGGGGGCTTTCAGCCCCAGCATTTT. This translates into CASSLWGGFQPQHF.

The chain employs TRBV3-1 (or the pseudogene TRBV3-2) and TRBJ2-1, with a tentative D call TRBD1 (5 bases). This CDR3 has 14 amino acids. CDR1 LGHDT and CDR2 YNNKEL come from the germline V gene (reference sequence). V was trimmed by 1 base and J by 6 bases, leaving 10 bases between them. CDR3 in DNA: TGTGCCAGCAGCCAAGGGCAGGGTTCCAATGAGCAGTTCTTC. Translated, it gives CASSQGQGSNEQFF.

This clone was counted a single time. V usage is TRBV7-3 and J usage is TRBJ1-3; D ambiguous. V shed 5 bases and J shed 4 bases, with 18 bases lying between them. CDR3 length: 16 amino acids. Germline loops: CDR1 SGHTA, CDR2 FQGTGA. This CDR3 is CASSGSSSSYGNTIYF. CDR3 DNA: TGTGCCAGCAGCGGTTCGTCGTCTTCTTACGGAAACACCATATATTTT.

CDR3 loop: CASSYGRNRGYTF. CDR3 bases: TGTGCCAGCAGTTACGGCCGGAACCGGGGCTACACCTTC. The chain joins TRBV6-2 or TRBV6-3 to TRBJ1-2; D is unclear. The germline V gene has CDR1 MNHEY and CDR2 SVGEGT. The CDR3 length is 13 residues. Trimming pared 2 bases from V and 8 bases from J, leaving 12 bases between.

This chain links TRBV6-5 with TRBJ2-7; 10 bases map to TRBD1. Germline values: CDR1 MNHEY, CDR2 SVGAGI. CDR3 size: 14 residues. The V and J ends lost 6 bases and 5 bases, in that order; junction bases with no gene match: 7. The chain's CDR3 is CASRPDRGRNEQYF. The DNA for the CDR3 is TGTGCCAGCAGGCCCGACAGGGGGCGTAACGAGCAGTACTTC.

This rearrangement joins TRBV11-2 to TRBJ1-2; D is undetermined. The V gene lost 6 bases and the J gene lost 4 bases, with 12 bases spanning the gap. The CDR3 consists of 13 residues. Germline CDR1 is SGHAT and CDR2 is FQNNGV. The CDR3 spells CASSPDPIYGYTF. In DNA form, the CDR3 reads TGTGCCAGCAGTCCCGACCCGATCTATGGCTACACCTTC.

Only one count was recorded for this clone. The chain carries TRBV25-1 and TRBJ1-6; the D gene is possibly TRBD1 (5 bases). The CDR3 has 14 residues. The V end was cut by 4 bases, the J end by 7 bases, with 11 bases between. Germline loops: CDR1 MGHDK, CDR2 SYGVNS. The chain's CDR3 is CASSVWGLNSPLHF. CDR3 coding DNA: TGTGCCAGCAGTGTGTGGGGCCTCAATTCACCCCTCCACTTT.

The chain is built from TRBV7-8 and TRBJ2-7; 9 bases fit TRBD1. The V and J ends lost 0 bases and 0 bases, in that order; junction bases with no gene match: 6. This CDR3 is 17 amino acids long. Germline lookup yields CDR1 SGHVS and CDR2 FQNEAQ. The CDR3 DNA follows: TGTGCCAGCAGCTTAGCGGTGACAGGGGGTCGCTCCTACGAGCAGTACTTC. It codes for CASSLAVTGGRSYEQYF.

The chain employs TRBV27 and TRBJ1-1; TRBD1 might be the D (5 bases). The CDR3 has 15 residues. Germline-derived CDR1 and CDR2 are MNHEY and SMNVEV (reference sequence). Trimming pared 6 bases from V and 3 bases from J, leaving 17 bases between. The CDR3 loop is CASSQQAWGDTEAFF. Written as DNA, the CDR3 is TGTGCCAGCAGCCAACAGGCCTGGGGTGACACTGAAGCTTTCTTT.

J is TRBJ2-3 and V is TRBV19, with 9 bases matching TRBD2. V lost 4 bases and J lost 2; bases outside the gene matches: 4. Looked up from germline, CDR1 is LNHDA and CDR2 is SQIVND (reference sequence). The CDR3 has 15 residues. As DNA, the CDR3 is TGTGCCAGTAGTACAGCGGGGGGATCCACAGATACGCAGTATTTT. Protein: CASSTAGGSTDTQYF.